The TCR beta chain under discussion was sequenced for a study of T cell repertoires in aging, cancer and after chemotherapy. About the study: The whole study produced a dataset of several million TCR reads.

This clonotype was seen many times. Its antigen is as yet unknown. Findings of the study overall: Healthy donors lost TCR diversity with age mainly through richness, cancer patients through richness and evenness. Hematological cancer patients had lymphoid organ infiltration that may impair thymic emigration or T cell expansion. Compared with age-matched healthy donors, untreated hematological or solid cancer patients showed higher blood TCR clonality.

Multiplex touch-down PCR with TRB-A/B primers amplified rearranged V-D-J TRB sequences. TCRdb fed the multiplex PCR reads into MiXCR, producing one record per CDR3 protein. The sample gives some 7,000 distinct CDR3 sequences, under 30% of which show up once; roughly 65% is in the top ten. The CDR3 runs to 12 residues. V was cut by 6 bases and J by 5 bases, with 10 bases left in between. Germline V lookup: CDR1 MNHEY, CDR2 SMNVEV (reference sequence). TCR beta rearrangements were amplified from peripheral blood genomic DNA. The receptor was isolated from a human donor with a blood cancer. The donor label of this sample is uncertain. The sequencing sample was made of blood. This chain connects TRBV27 to TRBJ2-5; TRBD1 is a possible D gene (5 bases). CDR3 sequence: CASSQGSETQYF. The CDR3 region has the DNA TGTGCCAGCAGCCAGGGTTCCGAGACCCAGTACTTC.